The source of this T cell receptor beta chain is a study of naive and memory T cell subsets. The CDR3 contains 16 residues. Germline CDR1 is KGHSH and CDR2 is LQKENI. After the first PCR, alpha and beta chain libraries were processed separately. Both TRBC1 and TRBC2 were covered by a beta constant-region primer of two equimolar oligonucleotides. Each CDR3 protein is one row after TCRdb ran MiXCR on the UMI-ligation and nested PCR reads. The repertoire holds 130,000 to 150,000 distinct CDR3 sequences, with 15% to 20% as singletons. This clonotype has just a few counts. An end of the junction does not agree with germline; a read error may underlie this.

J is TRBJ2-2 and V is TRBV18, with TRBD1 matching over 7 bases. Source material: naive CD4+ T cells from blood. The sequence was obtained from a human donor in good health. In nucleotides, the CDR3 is TGTGCCAGCTCATCACCAACAGGGGCTAACACCGGGGAGCTGTTTTTT. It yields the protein CASSSPTGANTGELFF.